Here is one T cell receptor (beta chain) with its context. Its specificity is unknown. This specimen comes from a study of T cell clonotyping in hematopoietic cell transplantation. Study results and caveats: No sorting was done, leaving CD4 and CD8 contributions mixed. Higher Inverse Simpson Index values in graft donor and pretransplant recipient predicted broader posttransplant TCR diversity.

As for time point: recipient sample about 28 days before transplant, after cytoreduction. Clones were sequenced by immunoSEQ multiplex PCR, and TCRdb holds only the in-frame ones, with some missing. The sample records 16,000 or so clones, 93% being singletons. Germline V CDR1 and CDR2: MDHEN, SYDVKM. The V gene lost 5 bases and the J gene lost 5 bases, with 9 bases spanning the gap. The CDR3 covers 13 residues. This receptor was identified in a man between 18 and 29 years old with biphenotypic leukemia. Some clones in this sample may be carry-over from other donors' samples. Source: peripheral blood mononuclear cells, taken before stem cell transplant. This chain connects TRBV28 to TRBJ2-2, with D perhaps TRBD1 (5 bases). The CDR3 sequence: CASSGYRTGELFF. Here the CDR3 DNA reads TGTGCCAGCAGTGGTTACAGGACCGGGGAGCTGTTTTTT. Based on the CDR3 plus reference TRBV28 and TRBJ2-2, the full variable domain is DVKVTQSSRYLVKRTGEKVFLECVQDMDHENMFWYRQDPGLGLRLIYFSYDVKMKEKGDIPEGYSVSREKKERFSLILESASTNQTSMYLCASSGYRTGELFFGEGSRLTVL.